This T cell receptor beta chain emerged from a study of response to subunit inactivated influenza vaccine (dated by TCRdb to the late 2010s). For context, the study as a whole: Deep quantitative T cell receptor repertoire profiling was used in the study to track responses to a trivalent subunit inactivated influenza vaccine.

Library preparation used RT-PCR. TCRdb lists the instrument as Illumina HiSeq 2500. The public reads were quality trimmed at Q25 with fastp and then assembled into clones with MiXCR by TCRdb, keeping productive beta chains. Rows matching on CDR3 protein sequence are summarized as one entry with the most common DNA and genes. The sample table records about 620,000 distinct CDR3 sequences; about 10% of these occur just once. The leading ten clones occupy about 10% of the sample. The germline V gene (reference sequence) yields SEHNR for CDR1 and FQNEAQ for CDR2. The trim is 10 bases for V and 10 bases for J, with a gap of 20 bases between the germline ends. From its cysteine to its phenylalanine, the CDR3 spans 13 amino acids. Only CDR3 DNA remains: 39 bases, in frame from the first base. A remark on this clonotype: Its antigen is unknown. No base quality values were provided; no much bigger clone lies one nucleotide off.

The investigation overall reported the following: It was suggested by the authors that each seasonal influenza vaccination may recruit only a limited number of new T cells.

This specimen was PBMCs from blood, taken on the day of vaccination. The sequence came from a man between 45 and 60 years old who received an inactivated influenza vaccine. Donor details come from another sample of the same person, matched by shared clones. Recombination connected TRBV7-9 to TRBJ2-1; D gene: possibly TRBD2, on 5 matching bases. The CDR3 corresponds to CAMSRGLVEEQFF. The nucleotides read TGTGCCATGAGCCGCGGGCTGGTGGAAGAGCAGTTCTTC. Reference TRBV7-9 and TRBJ2-1 genes cover what lies past the CDR3, so the full variable domain is DTGVSQNPRHKITKRGQNVTFRCDPISEHNRLYWYRQTLGQGPEFLTYFQNEAQLEKSRLLSDRFSAERPKGSFSTLEIQRTEQGDSAMYLCAMSRGLVEEQFFGPGTRLTVL.